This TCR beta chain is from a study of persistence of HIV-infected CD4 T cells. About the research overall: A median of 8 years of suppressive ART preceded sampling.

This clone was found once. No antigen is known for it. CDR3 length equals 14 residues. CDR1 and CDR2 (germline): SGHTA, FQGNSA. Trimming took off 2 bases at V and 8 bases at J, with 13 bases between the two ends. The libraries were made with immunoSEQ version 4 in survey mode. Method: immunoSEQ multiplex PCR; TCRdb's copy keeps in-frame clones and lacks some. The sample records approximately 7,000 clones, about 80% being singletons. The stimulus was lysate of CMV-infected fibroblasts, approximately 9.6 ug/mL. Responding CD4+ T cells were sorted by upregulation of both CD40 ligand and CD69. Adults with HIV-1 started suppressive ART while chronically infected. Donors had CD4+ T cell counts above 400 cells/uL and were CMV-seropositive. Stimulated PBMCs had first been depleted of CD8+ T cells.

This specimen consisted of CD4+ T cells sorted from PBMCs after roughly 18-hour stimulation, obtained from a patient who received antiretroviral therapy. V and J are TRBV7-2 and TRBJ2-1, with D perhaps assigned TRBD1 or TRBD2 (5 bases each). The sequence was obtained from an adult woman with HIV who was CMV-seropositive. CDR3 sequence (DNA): TGTGCCAGCAGCTTATTTGGGGGTAGGGATGAGCAGTTCTTC. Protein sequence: CASSLFGGRDEQFF.